The 32 T cell receptor beta chains reported below all come from one sample, sequenced in a study of type 1 regulatory T cells. MiXCR was run by TCRdb on the reads, yielding one entry per CDR3 protein. The sample shows fewer than 25,000 distinct CDR3 sequences, 55% to 75% of them seen only once. Their cognate antigens are unknown. The specimen sequenced was cultured T cells, either the whole culture or a sorted T cell fraction (not recorded which). The subset here: Tr1-enriched cell product generated in vitro against host alloantigens. The receptors stem from a human donor in good health.

The V gene is TRBV20-1, the J gene TRBJ2-4; D is tentatively TRBD1 or TRBD2 (5 bases each). The length of the CDR3 is 16 residues. Germline lookup yields CDR1 DFQATT and CDR2 SNEGSKA (reference sequence). The ends were cut back, 3 bases at V and 1 base at J, with 16 bases in the middle. CDR3 sequence (DNA): TGCAGTGCTAGCCTCGGGACCTCACAGGCCAAAAACATTCAGTACTTC. This codes for CSASLGTSQAKNIQYF.

The chain is built from TRBV4-1 and TRBJ1-2; 7 nucleotides match TRBD1. Trimming cost V 0 bases and J 2 bases; bases outside gene matches: 3. From germline, CDR1 is MGHRA and CDR2 YSYEKL. This CDR3 has 15 residues. DNA of the CDR3: TGCGCCAGCAGCCAAGACTCAGGGGGAAACTATGGCTACACCTTC. Translating it yields CASSQDSGGNYGYTF.

The chain employs TRBV12-3 or TRBV12-4 and TRBJ1-1; D call uncertain. The CDR3 is 13 residues long. Trimming stripped 3 bases from V and 4 bases from J, with 9 bases between. This CDR3 reads CASSLWDPTEAFF. The CDR3 nucleotides are TGTGCCAGCAGTTTGTGGGATCCCACTGAAGCTTTCTTT.

Written as DNA, the CDR3 is TGTGCCAGCAGCTTAAGGACAGGGACGACTGGAAACACCATATATTTT. It yields the protein CASSLRTGTTGNTIYF. The V gene is TRBV7-2, the J gene TRBJ1-3; TRBD1 agrees at 8 bases. CDR3 length: 16 amino acids. With V trimmed by 2 bases and J by 2 bases, 5 bases remained unmatched. The germline V gene encodes CDR1 SGHTA and CDR2 FQGNSA. Combining the CDR3 with reference TRBV7-2 and TRBJ1-3 gives the whole variable domain GAGVSQSPSNKVTEKGKDVELRCDPISGHTALYWYRQSLGQGLEFLIYFQGNSAPDKSGLPSDRFSAERTGGSVSTLTIQRTQQEDSAVYLCASSLRTGTTGNTIYFGEGSWLTVV.

This chain joins TRBV18 and TRBJ1-6; D perhaps matches TRBD1 (5 bases). The CDR3 is made up of 17 amino acids. Germline assignment: CDR1 KGHSH and CDR2 LQKENI. V lost 3 bases and J 8 bases, leaving 20 bases between the germline ends. The CDR3 here is CASSPYGTPGWYSPLHF. The CDR3 region has the DNA TGTGCCAGCTCACCTTATGGGACCCCCGGTTGGTATTCACCCCTCCACTTT.

The chain carries TRBV20-1 and TRBJ2-7, with 14 bases aligning to TRBD2. This CDR3 is 14 amino acids long. Germline V gene lookup returns CDR1 DFQATT and CDR2 SNEGSKA (reference sequence). J lost 4 bases, V lost 1 base, and 0 bases had no gene match. The CDR3 DNA reads as TGCAGTGCTAGAGGGACTAGCGGGAGGTACGAGCAGTACTTC. Its translation: CSARGTSGRYEQYF.

The chain has TRBV5-1 and TRBJ2-7; D possibly corresponds to TRBD1 (5 bases). CDR3 size: 15 residues. The germline V gene has CDR1 SGHRS and CDR2 YFSETQ. Trimming left V 2 bases short and J 2 bases short, with 14 bases between. The chain's CDR3 is CASSFGHPVTYEQYF. The CDR3, as DNA: TGCGCCAGCAGCTTCGGACACCCAGTTACCTACGAGCAGTACTTC.

This chain joins TRBV5-1 and TRBJ2-7; 9 bases match TRBD2. The CDR3 sequence is 14 residues long. Trimming removed 4 bases from V and 2 bases from J; junction bases left unmatched: 4. Germline V gene sequence: CDR1 SGHRS, CDR2 YFSETQ. Written as DNA, the CDR3 is TGCGCCAGCAGCGCGCGGGGGGGAACCTACGAGCAGTACTTC. Translating gives CASSARGGTYEQYF.

The chain recombines TRBV11-2 with TRBJ2-1; D may be TRBD2 (7 bases). V lost 7 bases and J 7 bases, leaving 20 bases between the germline ends. The germline CDR1 and CDR2 sequences are SGHAT and FQNNGV. This CDR3 has 15 amino acids. In DNA, the CDR3 is TGTGCCAGCACCGAAACGGGGGGCCCGGAGAATGAGCAGTTCTTC. Translating gives CASTETGGPENEQFF.

CDR3 amino acids: CASSRRETTNEKLFF. CDR3 sequence (DNA): TGTGCCAGTAGTCGCCGGGAGACAACTAATGAAAAACTGTTTTTT. V usage is TRBV19 and J usage is TRBJ1-4; the D is unclear. The V and J ends lost 5 bases and 0 bases respectively, with 10 bases between them. Per germline, CDR1 LNHDA and CDR2 SQIVND (reference sequence). This CDR3 has 15 amino acids.

The chain employs TRBV5-4 and TRBJ2-5, with D maybe TRBD1 (6 bases). The CDR3 runs to 14 residues. Germline CDR1 reads SGHNT; CDR2 reads YYREEE (reference sequence). V was clipped by 1 base and J by 4 bases, with 11 bases between them. The CDR3 sequence is CASSLTGPRETQYF. The CDR3, as DNA: TGTGCCAGCAGCTTGACAGGGCCAAGAGAGACCCAGTACTTC.

This clonotype was seen only a few times. The chain joins TRBV18 to TRBJ2-1, with D unclear. CDR1 is KGHSH and CDR2 is LQKENI in the germline V gene. The V end lost 6 bases, the J end lost 7 bases, and 10 bases lay between the germline ends. The CDR3 is 12 residues long. As DNA, the CDR3 is TGTGCCAGCTCCACGGGTGGGAATGAGCAGTTCTTC. Its protein product is CASSTGGNEQFF.

The rearrangement joins TRBV20-1 to TRBJ1-4, with 9 positions matching TRBD1. The V gene's germline CDR1 is DFQATT and CDR2 SNEGSKA (reference sequence). V lost 4 bases and J lost 0; bases outside the gene matches: 3. The CDR3 consists of 15 residues. CDR3 DNA: TGCAGTGCTACTCGGACAGGGGCAACTAATGAAAAACTGTTTTTT. Protein product: CSATRTGATNEKLFF.

This chain connects TRBV9 to TRBJ2-3; D unresolved. CDR3 size: 13 residues. Trimming removed 3 bases from V and 3 bases from J, with 8 bases in between. The germline gives CDR1 SGDLS, CDR2 YYNGEE. The CDR3 loop reads CASSASSTDTQYF. CDR3 coding DNA: TGTGCCAGCAGCGCCTCTAGTACAGATACGCAGTATTTT. Full variable domain (rest looked up from reference TRBV9 and TRBJ2-3): DSGVTQTPKHLITATGQRVTLRCSPRSGDLSVYWYQQSLDQGLQFLIQYYNGEERAKGNILERFSAQQFPDLHSELNLSSLELGDSALYFCASSASSTDTQYFGPGTRLTVL.

V is TRBV29-1 and J is TRBJ2-7; D is possibly TRBD1 (5 bases). Per the germline V gene, CDR1 is SQVTM and CDR2 is ANQGSEA. The CDR3 totals 14 residues. V was pared by 4 bases and J by 2 bases, with 15 bases between. CDR3 DNA sequence: TGCAGCGTTGTTTACACCCAGGGCCCCTACGAGCAGTACTTC. Translation: CSVVYTQGPYEQYF.

This clonotype was detected only a few times. The gene calls are TRBV5-6 and TRBJ1-1; D gene unclear. Germline loops: CDR1 SGHDT, CDR2 YYEEEE. Trimming took off 2 bases at V and 0 bases at J, with 5 bases between the two ends. The CDR3 is made up of 13 amino acids. The CDR3: CASSFLMNTEAFF. As DNA, the CDR3 is TGTGCCAGCAGCTTTCTTATGAACACTGAAGCTTTCTTT. Full variable domain (rest looked up from reference TRBV5-6 and TRBJ1-1): DAGVTQSPTHLIKTRGQQVTLRCSPKSGHDTVSWYQQALGQGPQFIFQYYEEEERQRGNFPDRFSGHQFPNYSSELNVNALLLGDSALYLCASSFLMNTEAFFGQGTRLTVV.

V gene TRBV12-3 or TRBV12-4 combines with J gene TRBJ1-2; no reliable D call. V shed 6 bases and J shed 8 bases, with 16 bases lying between them. The length of the CDR3 is 13 residues. The CDR3 DNA sequence: TGTGCCAGCAGCCCCGAGCCAGGTCGGGGCTACACCTTC. Amino acid sequence: CASSPEPGRGYTF.

The chain has TRBV28 and TRBJ2-7; either TRBD1 or TRBD2 may fit D (5 bases each). Germline V CDR1 and CDR2: MDHEN, SYDVKM. The V end lost 5 bases, the J end lost 4 bases, and 18 bases lay between the germline ends. The CDR3 consists of 15 residues. The CDR3 DNA is TGTGCCAGCAGTCTACCAGGGAGTGGGACGTACGAGCAGTACTTC. It is translated as CASSLPGSGTYEQYF.

This clonotype appeared once. This chain links TRBV7-9 with TRBJ2-3; 16 nucleotides agree with TRBD2. V shed 5 bases, J shed 6 bases, and the junction held 17 bases outside the gene matches. CDR1 is SEHNR and CDR2 is FQNEAQ in the germline V gene (reference sequence). The CDR3 covers 20 residues. Written as DNA, the CDR3 is TGTGCCAGCAGCCGACTGGTCCAACCGGGACTAGCGGGGGGGCAGGATACGCAGTATTTT. Its protein product is CASSRLVQPGLAGGQDTQYF.

This sequence joins TRBV29-1 and TRBJ2-7; 10 bases are shared with TRBD1. Germline V gene lookup returns CDR1 SQVTM and CDR2 ANQGSEA. The J segment lost 3 bases and the V segment lost 6 bases, leaving 8 bases of the junction unmatched. CDR3 length equals 14 residues. CDR3: CSVRGTGVNYEQYF. DNA of the CDR3: TGCAGCGTCAGGGGGACAGGGGTAAACTACGAGCAGTACTTC.

This chain uses TRBV6-5 with TRBJ2-5; the D gene is possibly TRBD2 (7 bases). CDR1 MNHEY and CDR2 SVGAGI come from the germline V gene. Trimming removed 7 bases at V and 5 bases at J, with 23 bases between. CDR3 size: 16 residues. The CDR3 spells CASKLAGAGNGETQYF. The CDR3 nucleotides read TGTGCCAGCAAGTTGGCGGGGGCTGGAAATGGGGAGACCCAGTACTTC.

The count of this clonotype is one. The chain's CDR3 is CASSPARGGNTIYF. DNA for the CDR3: TGTGCCAGCAGCCCCGCGAGGGGCGGAAACACCATATATTTT. V usage is TRBV7-2 and J usage is TRBJ1-3; D possibly corresponds to TRBD1 (5 bases). The V gene lost 5 bases and the J gene lost 4 bases, with 12 bases spanning the gap. Germline CDR1 and CDR2: SGHTA and FQGNSA. CDR3 length: 14 residues.

J is TRBJ2-3 and V is TRBV7-2, with D perhaps TRBD1 or TRBD2 (5 bases each). V lost 0 bases, J lost 0 bases, and 13 bases lay in between. In germline, CDR1 is SGHTA, CDR2 FQGNSA. The CDR3 is 17 residues long. CDR3: CASSLAPGPISTDTQYF. Here the CDR3 DNA reads TGTGCCAGCAGCTTAGCGCCGGGACCCATTAGCACAGATACGCAGTATTTT.

The rearrangement links TRBV6-5 to TRBJ2-1; TRBD2 matches 7 bases. In germline, CDR1 is MNHEY, CDR2 SVGAGI. The length of the CDR3 is 14 residues. Trimming at V came to 7 bases and at J to 2 bases, leaving 5 bases not matched to a gene. For the CDR3, the DNA is TGTGCCAGCACGCGGGGGAGGACCTACAATGAGCAGTTCTTC. Encoded protein: CASTRGRTYNEQFF.

V and J are TRBV5-1 and TRBJ1-2; no clear D gene. This CDR3 spans 15 amino acids. Germline CDR1 and CDR2: SGHRS and YFSETQ. The ends were cut back, 4 bases at V and 0 bases at J, with 13 bases in the middle. The DNA of the CDR3 is TGCGCCAGCAGCCCTGGAGACGAAGCTAACTATGGCTACACCTTC. Its protein product is CASSPGDEANYGYTF.

This clonotype was detected once. The gene calls are TRBV14 and TRBJ1-2; D not resolved. Germline-derived CDR1 and CDR2 are SGHDN and FVKESK. The V end was cut by 1 base, the J end by 1 base, with 4 bases between. The CDR3 contains 13 residues. CDR3 amino acids: CASSQGHNYGYTF. In DNA, the CDR3 is TGTGCCAGCAGCCAAGGTCATAACTATGGCTACACCTTC.

CDR3 amino acids: CAISLTLLDREYNEQFF. The CDR3 bases are TGTGCCATCAGCCTAACCCTGCTGGACAGAGAATACAATGAGCAGTTCTTC. The chain combines TRBV10-3 with TRBJ2-1, with a weak D call TRBD1 (6 bases). The CDR3 loop spans 17 amino acids. The germline gives CDR1 ENHRY, CDR2 SYGVKD. The V end lost 6 bases, the J end lost 4 bases, and 22 bases lay between the germline ends.

This clonotype was seen just once. The chain joins TRBV7-9 to TRBJ1-5; possibly TRBD1 for D (6 bases). The V end was cut by 3 bases, the J end by 4 bases, with 16 bases between. This CDR3 has 16 residues. The germline gives CDR1 SEHNR, CDR2 FQNEAQ (reference sequence). The CDR3 sequence: CASSFVSGTWNQPQHF. The DNA for the CDR3 is TGTGCCAGCAGCTTTGTATCCGGGACATGGAATCAGCCCCAGCATTTT.

This sequence joins TRBV21-1 and TRBJ1-5. TRBV21-1 is reported as a pseudogene. This CDR3 contains 13 residues. The CDR3 region is CASSKAAVGPQHF. Written as DNA, the CDR3 is TGTGCCAGCAGCAAAGCGGCGGTGGGGCCCCAGCATTTT.

This clonotype is a singleton in its sample. This rearrangement joins TRBV29-1 to TRBJ1-2; tentatively, D is TRBD1 (5 bases). This CDR3 spans 17 amino acids. Germline lookup yields CDR1 SQVTM and CDR2 ANQGSEA. Trimming took off 4 bases at V and 2 bases at J, with 23 bases between the two ends. The CDR3 DNA is TGCAGCGTTGGCCCGGGACCGATTATCGGGGGGAACTATGGCTACACCTTC. Translation gives CSVGPGPIIGGNYGYTF.

This chain joins TRBV6-5 and TRBJ1-2; TRBD1 aligns across 7 bases. This CDR3 is 15 amino acids long. The trim removed 2 bases at V and 3 bases at J, leaving 6 bases unmatched. CDR1 is MNHEY and CDR2 is SVGAGI in the germline V gene. The CDR3 DNA reads TGTGCCAGCAGTTACGAAGGGGGCAATTACTATGGCTACACCTTC. This codes for CASSYEGGNYYGYTF.

The CDR3 loop is CSATVASGGGNEQFF. CDR3 nucleotide sequence: TGCAGTGCCACGGTGGCAAGCGGGGGGGGGAATGAGCAGTTCTTC. This chain links TRBV20-1 with TRBJ2-1; the match to TRBD2 covers 10 bases. Germline V gives CDR1 DFQATT, CDR2 SNEGSKA (reference sequence). The CDR3 is 15 residues long. Losses at the gene ends were 6 bases for V and 7 bases for J; bases not matched to a gene: 12.